This T cell receptor beta chain was retrieved from a study of T cell responses to AZD1222 COVID-19 vaccine. Study results and caveats: Spike-wide coverage was observed for vaccine-associated CD4 TCRs, with dominant responses at 160-218 and 743-854. Researchers took repertoire samples only after the peak T cell response had come.

Method: immunoSEQ multiplex PCR; TCRdb's copy keeps in-frame clones and lacks some. The listing contains about 140,000 clones. As to this clone: Its antigen is not known.

With 4 bases removed from V and 3 bases from J, the gap between germline ends came to 12 bases. Germline V CDR1 and CDR2: KGHSH, LQKENI. The CDR3 runs to 14 residues. The specimen was peripheral blood. The source is an adult in good health. The chain recombines TRBV18 with TRBJ1-2; possibly TRBD1 for D (6 bases). CDR3 coding DNA: TGTGCCAGCTCACGCCAACAGGGCGACTATGGCTACACCTTC. The encoded protein is CASSRQQGDYGYTF.